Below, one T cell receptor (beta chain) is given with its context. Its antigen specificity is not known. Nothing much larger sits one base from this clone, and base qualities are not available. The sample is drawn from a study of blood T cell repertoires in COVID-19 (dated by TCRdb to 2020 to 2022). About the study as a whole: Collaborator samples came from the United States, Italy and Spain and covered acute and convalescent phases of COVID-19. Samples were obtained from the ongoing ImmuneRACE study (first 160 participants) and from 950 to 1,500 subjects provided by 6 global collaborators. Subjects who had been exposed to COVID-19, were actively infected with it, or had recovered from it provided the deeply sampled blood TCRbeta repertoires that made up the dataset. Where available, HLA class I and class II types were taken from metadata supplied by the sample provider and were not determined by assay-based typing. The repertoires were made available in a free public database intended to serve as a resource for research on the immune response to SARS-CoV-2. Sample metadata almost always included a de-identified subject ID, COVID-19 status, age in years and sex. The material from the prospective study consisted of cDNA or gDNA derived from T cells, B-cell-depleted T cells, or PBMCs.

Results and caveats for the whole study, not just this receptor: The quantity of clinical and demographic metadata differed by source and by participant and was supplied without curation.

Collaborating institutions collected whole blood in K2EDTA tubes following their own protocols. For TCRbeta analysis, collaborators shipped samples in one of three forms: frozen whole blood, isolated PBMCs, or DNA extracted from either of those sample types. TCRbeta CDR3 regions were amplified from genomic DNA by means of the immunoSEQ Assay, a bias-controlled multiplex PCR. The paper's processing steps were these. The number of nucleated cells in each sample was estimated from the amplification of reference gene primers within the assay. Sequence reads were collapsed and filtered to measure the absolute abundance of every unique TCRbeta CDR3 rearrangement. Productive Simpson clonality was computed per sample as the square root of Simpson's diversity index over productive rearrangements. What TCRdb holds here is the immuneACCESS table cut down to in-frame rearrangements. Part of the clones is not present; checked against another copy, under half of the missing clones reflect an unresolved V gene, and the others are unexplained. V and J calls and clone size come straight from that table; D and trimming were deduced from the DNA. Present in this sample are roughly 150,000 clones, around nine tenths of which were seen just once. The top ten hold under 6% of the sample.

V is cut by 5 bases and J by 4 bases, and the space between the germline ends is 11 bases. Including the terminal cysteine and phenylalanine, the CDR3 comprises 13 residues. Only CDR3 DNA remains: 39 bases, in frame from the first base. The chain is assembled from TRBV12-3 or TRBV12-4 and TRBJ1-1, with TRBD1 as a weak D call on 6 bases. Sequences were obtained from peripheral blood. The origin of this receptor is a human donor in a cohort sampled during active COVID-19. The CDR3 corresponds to CASSVQGGTEAFF. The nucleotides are TGTGCCAGCAGTGTACAGGGTGGCACTGAAGCTTTCTTT.